This T cell receptor beta chain was found in a study of cytomegalovirus exposure and HLA in healthy donors (dated by TCRdb to 2017 to 2019). Turning to the overall study: According to a later analysis, the approximately 120 validation repertoires were produced on the same platform as the roughly 600 repertoires of the first cohort. The study aimed to test whether cataloging public T cell receptors could reveal signatures of past pathogen exposure. A separate validation cohort of roughly 120 different subjects was used in addition to the 666-subject first cohort. The study combined high-throughput TCR immunosequencing, statistical association of individual TCRs with disease status, and machine learning to predict cytomegalovirus infection status. The research as a whole found: The validation cohort had no HLA typing available for a later analysis, so co-occurrence within that cohort was assessed over all 120 or so repertoires. Of the cluster scores, roughly 95% were above 0 in a later analysis, which found that TCRs clustered in the first cohort also tended to co-occur in the 95 to 150 validation repertoires. In the study, 150 to 200 TCR beta chains were listed as associated with cytomegalovirus. In both the original and validation cohorts, the classifier was reported to diagnose cytomegalovirus status with high specificity and sensitivity. The authors suggested that the approach could potentially be extended to other disease states and immunological phenotypes. Most TCR sequences were observed very rarely across donors, whereas some public TCRs were present in many individuals. Three of the identified cytomegalovirus-associated TCR beta chains were confirmed in vitro to be specific for cytomegalovirus antigens.

Donors formed part of the validation cohort, which comprised some 120 subjects and was distinct from the first cohort of 666 subjects. Library method: the immunoSEQ multiplex PCR assay. On the study's bioinformatics: A statistical classification framework was developed to diagnose cytomegalovirus status using the catalog of TCR beta chain sequences. Not all clones reach the TCRdb copy of this immuneACCESS table, which keeps in-frame sequences only. Checked studies attribute under half of the gap to unresolved V genes and leave the rest unexplained. That table gives V, J and clone size, and the DNA gave D and trimming. In this sample the table shows 55,000 to 75,000 clones, approximately 93% of which occur a single time. Roughly 1.4% of the sample is in the top ten clones. V lost 4 bases and J lost 1 base, and the count of bases not matched to a germline gene is 5. Based on the germline V gene, the CDR1 and CDR2 sequences are ENHRY and SYGVKD. The CDR3 holds 17 amino acids from the cysteine to the phenylalanine. The DNA shown is the 51-base CDR3, in frame from base 1.

As to this clone: Its antigen has not been determined. No base qualities exist here, and no much larger clone lies one base off it.

Sequences were obtained from PBMCs. This receptor chain uses TRBV10-3 and TRBJ2-3; TRBD2 fits 13 bases in the junction. The clonotype was recovered from a man between 18 and 35 years old in good health and CMV-seropositive. The CDR3 amino acid sequence is: CAISGTSGGTRTDTQYF. The DNA is TGTGCCATCAGTGGGACTAGCGGGGGCACACGCACAGATACGCAGTATTTT.